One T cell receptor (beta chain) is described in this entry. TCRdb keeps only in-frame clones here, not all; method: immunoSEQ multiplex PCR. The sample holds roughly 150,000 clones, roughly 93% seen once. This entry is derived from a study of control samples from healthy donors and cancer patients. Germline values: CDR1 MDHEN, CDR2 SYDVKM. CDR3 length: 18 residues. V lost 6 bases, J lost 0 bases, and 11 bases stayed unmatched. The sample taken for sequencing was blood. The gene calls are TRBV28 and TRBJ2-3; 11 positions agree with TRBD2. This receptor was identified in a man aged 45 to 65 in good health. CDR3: CASRGLGLAVTSTDTQYF. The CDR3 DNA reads TGTGCCAGCAGGGGACTGGGACTAGCGGTAACTAGCACAGATACGCAGTATTTT.